The 14 T cell receptor beta chains given below trace back to one sample, sequenced in a study of metastatic and nonmetastatic thyroid tumors (dated by TCRdb to 2018 to 2021). The library was made by PCR. The instrument was an Illumina HiSeq 4000. Through fastp at Q25 and MiXCR, TCRdb rebuilt clones from the public reads, retaining in-frame beta chains. Counted in this sample were about 21,000 clones; approximately 10% of them appeared once. In total, the top ten clones hold 6% to 8.5% of the sample. No patient had received any treatment before thyroid surgery. Sample: blood. These receptor sequences come from a female donor with papillary thyroid cancer or a benign thyroid nodule (not recorded which). Some clones in this sample may be carry-over from other donors' samples.

In its sample, this clone was seen many times. This chain connects TRBV4-1 to TRBJ2-5; maybe TRBD1 (6 bases). CDR3 size: 15 residues. Per germline, CDR1 MGHRA and CDR2 YSYEKL. The V and J ends lost 0 bases and 4 bases respectively, with 12 bases between them. The CDR3 reads CASSQDQLGGETQYF. As DNA, the CDR3 is TGCGCCAGCAGCCAAGATCAGTTAGGGGGAGAGACCCAGTACTTC.

This clone was observed many times. This sequence joins TRBV7-9 and TRBJ2-3; no definite D call. Trimming shortened V by 5 bases and J by 0 bases, and 9 bases separated the two germline ends. Germline loops: CDR1 SEHNR, CDR2 FQNEAQ (reference sequence). The CDR3 loop spans 14 amino acids. The CDR3 loop is CASSRRGSTDTQYF. CDR3 DNA: TGTGCCAGCAGCCGCCGAGGCAGCACAGATACGCAGTATTTT.

This clone was observed many times. The CDR3 DNA reads TGCGCCAGCAGCTTGGAATCAACCCAAGAGACCCAGTACTTC. Translated, it gives CASSLESTQETQYF. The rearrangement joins TRBV5-1 to TRBJ2-5, with D unclear. The CDR3 totals 14 residues. Germline V CDR1 and CDR2: SGHRS, YFSETQ. With 0 bases removed from V and 1 base from J, the gap between germline ends came to 7 bases.

This clone was seen at least ten times. The genes are TRBV7-3 and TRBJ2-2, with 9 nucleotides matching TRBD1. Germline CDR1 and CDR2: SGHTA and FQGTGA. Trimming removed 8 bases from V and 6 bases from J; junction bases left unmatched: 10. The CDR3 runs to 15 residues. The CDR3 coding sequence is TGTGCCAGCTGCTGGGACAGGGTGTTGTCCGGGGAGCTGTTTTTT. It codes for CASCWDRVLSGELFF.

This clone was recorded at least ten times. The rearrangement joins TRBV2 to TRBJ2-5; D remains ambiguous. The CDR3 extends over 12 amino acids. CDR1 and CDR2 (germline): SNHLY, FYNNEI. With 2 bases removed from V and 3 bases from J, the gap between germline ends came to 4 bases. CDR3 nucleotide sequence: TGTGCCAGCAGTGAACAGGAAGAGACCCAGTACTTC. It specifies CASSEQEETQYF.

This clone was detected only a few times. V is TRBV12-3 or TRBV12-4 and J is TRBJ1-1; a possible D gene is TRBD1 (5 bases). This CDR3 is 12 amino acids long. V lost 3 bases to trimming and J lost 7 bases, with 9 bases between them. As DNA, the CDR3 is TGTGCCAGCAGTTTTAGGGGATATGAAGCTTTCTTT. It translates to CASSFRGYEAFF.

This rearrangement joins TRBV2 to TRBJ2-3; the D is unclear. The CDR3 spans 13 residues. The V end lost 3 bases, the J end lost 2 bases, and 6 bases lay between the germline ends. Germline CDR1 SNHLY, CDR2 FYNNEI. The CDR3 DNA reads TGTGCCAGCAGTGATTATATCACAGATACGCAGTATTTT. It is translated as CASSDYITDTQYF.

There are a few counts of this clone. The chain couples TRBV24-1 to TRBJ2-7; tentative D call: TRBD2 (5 bases). Trimming left V 5 bases short and J 0 bases short, with 7 bases between. This CDR3 spans 13 amino acids. Germline CDR1 reads KGHDR; CDR2 reads SFDVKD. CDR3 amino acids: CATSAAGSYEQYF. DNA of the CDR3: TGTGCCACCAGTGCGGCGGGCTCCTACGAGCAGTACTTC.

This clone is medium-sized (0.01 to 0.1%) in the sample. V usage is TRBV27 and J usage is TRBJ2-3; 8 bases line up with TRBD2. Unmatched junction bases numbered 2, after V lost 6 bases and J lost 0 bases. CDR1 and CDR2 from the germline V gene are MNHEY and SMNVEV (reference sequence). The CDR3 runs to 14 residues. The chain's CDR3 is CASRGLESTDTQYF. Written as DNA, the CDR3 is TGTGCCAGCAGGGGACTAGAGAGCACAGATACGCAGTATTTT.

As for this clone: A much larger clone lies one base from this, so it may be a read error. The V call is TRBV29-1, the J call TRBJ2-5; the match to TRBD2 covers 10 bases. The germline gives CDR1 SQVTM, CDR2 ANQGSEA. The CDR3 consists of 13 residues. V trimming: 7 bases; J trimming: 5 bases; junction bases outside the gene matches: 7. CDR3 in DNA: TGCAGCGCCCCTAGCGGGGGTGGGGAGACCCAGTACTTC. It codes for CSAPSGGGETQYF.

By sample share, this clone is medium-sized. This sequence joins TRBV6-1 and TRBJ1-6, with TRBD1 identical over 10 bases. The trim removed 1 base at V and 6 bases at J, leaving 0 bases unmatched. This CDR3 comprises 15 residues. Germline CDR1 MNHNS, CDR2 SASEGT. CDR3 nucleotides: TGTGCCAGCAGTGAAGGGACAGGGGGTAATTCACCCCTCCACTTT. Translating it yields CASSEGTGGNSPLHF.

This clone has only a few counts. This may stem from a read error, because a much larger clone lies one nucleotide away. In the same sample, other DNA sequences code for this CDR3. V gene TRBV2 combines with J gene TRBJ1-4; no clear D. The CDR3 is 12 residues long. Germline V gives CDR1 SNHLY, CDR2 FYNNEI. The CDR3 DNA reads as TGTGCAAGCAGCCCCGCGGCTGAAAAACTGTTTTTT. The encoded protein is CASSPAAEKLFF.

This clone has ten or more counts. The CDR3 loop reads CASSPSGNYGYTF. Written as DNA, the CDR3 is TGTGCCAGCAGCCCGTCAGGGAACTATGGCTACACCTTC. V and J are TRBV27 and TRBJ1-2, with TRBD1 as a possible D gene (5 bases). This CDR3 is 13 amino acids long. CDR1 and CDR2 from the germline V gene are MNHEY and SMNVEV (reference sequence). V was trimmed by 6 bases and J by 2 bases, leaving 10 bases between them.

This clone was picked up many times. The genes are TRBV29-1 and TRBJ2-1; 10 bases are shared with TRBD1. Germline CDR1 and CDR2: SQVTM and ANQGSEA. This CDR3 region has 16 residues. The J segment lost 2 bases and the V segment lost 4 bases, leaving 8 bases of the junction unmatched. This CDR3 reads CSVGARGQGAYNEQFF. CDR3 sequence (DNA): TGCAGCGTTGGAGCCCGAGGACAGGGGGCCTACAATGAGCAGTTCTTC.